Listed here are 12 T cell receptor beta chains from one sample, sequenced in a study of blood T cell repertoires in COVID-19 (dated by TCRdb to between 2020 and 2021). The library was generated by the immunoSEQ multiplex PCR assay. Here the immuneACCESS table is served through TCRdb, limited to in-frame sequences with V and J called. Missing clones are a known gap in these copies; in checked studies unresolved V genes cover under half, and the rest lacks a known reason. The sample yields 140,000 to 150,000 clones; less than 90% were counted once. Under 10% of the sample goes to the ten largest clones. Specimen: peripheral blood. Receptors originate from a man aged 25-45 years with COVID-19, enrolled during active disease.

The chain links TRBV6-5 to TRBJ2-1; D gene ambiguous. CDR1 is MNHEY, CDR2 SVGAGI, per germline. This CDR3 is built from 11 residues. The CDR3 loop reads CGCGNYNEQFF. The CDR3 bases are TGTGGCTGCGGAAACTACAATGAGCAGTTCTTC.

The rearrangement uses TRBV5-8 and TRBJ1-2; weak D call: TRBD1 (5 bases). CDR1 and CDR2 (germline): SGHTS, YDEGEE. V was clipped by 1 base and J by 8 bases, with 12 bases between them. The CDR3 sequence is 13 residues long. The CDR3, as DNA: TGTGCCAGCAGCTTGCCCCATTCAGGGGGCTACACCTTC. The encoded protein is CASSLPHSGGYTF. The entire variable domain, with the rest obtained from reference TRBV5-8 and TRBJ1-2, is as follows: EAGVTQSPTHLIKTRGQQATLRCSPISGHTSVYWYQQALGLGLQFLLWYDEGEERNRGNFPPRFSGRQFPNYSSELNVNALELEDSALYLCASSLPHSGGYTFGSGTRLTVV.

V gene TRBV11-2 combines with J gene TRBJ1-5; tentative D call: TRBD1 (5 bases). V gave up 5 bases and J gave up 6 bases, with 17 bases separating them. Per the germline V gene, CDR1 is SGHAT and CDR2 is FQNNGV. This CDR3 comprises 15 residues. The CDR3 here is CASSQSAGRGQPQHF. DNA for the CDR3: TGTGCCAGCAGCCAATCAGCAGGGAGGGGTCAGCCCCAGCATTTT.

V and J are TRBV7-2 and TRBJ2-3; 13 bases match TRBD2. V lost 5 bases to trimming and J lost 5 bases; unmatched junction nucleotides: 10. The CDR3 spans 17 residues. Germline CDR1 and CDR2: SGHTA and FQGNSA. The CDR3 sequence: CASSNLGTSGIGDTQYF. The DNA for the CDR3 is TGTGCCAGCAGCAATCTAGGGACTAGCGGGATAGGAGATACGCAGTATTTT.

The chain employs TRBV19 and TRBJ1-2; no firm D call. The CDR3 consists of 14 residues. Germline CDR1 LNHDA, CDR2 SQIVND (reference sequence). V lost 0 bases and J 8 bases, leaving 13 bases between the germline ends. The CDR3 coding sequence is TGTGCCAGTAGTATAGAAATGCAGGCCGGCGGCTACACCTTC. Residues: CASSIEMQAGGYTF.

CDR3 nucleotide sequence: TGTGCCAGCAGTTTTAACCCAGGTGCTGGGGCCAACGTCCTGACTTTC. It yields the protein CASSFNPGAGANVLTF. The chain uses TRBV28 and TRBJ2-6; the D is unclear. CDR1 MDHEN and CDR2 SYDVKM come from the germline V gene. The CDR3 is made up of 16 amino acids. The ends were cut back, 3 bases at V and 2 bases at J, with 11 bases in the middle.

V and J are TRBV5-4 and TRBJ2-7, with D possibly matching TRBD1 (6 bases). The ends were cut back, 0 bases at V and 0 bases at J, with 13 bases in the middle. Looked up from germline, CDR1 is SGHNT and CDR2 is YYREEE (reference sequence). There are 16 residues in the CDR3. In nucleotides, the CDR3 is TGTGCCAGCAGCTTGGGGGGGCGGAGTCACTCCTACGAGCAGTACTTC. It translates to CASSLGGRSHSYEQYF.

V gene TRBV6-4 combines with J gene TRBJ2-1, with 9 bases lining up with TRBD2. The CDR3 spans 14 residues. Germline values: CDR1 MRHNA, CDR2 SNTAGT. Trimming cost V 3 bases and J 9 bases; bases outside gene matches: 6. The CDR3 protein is CASSENSGSFEQFF. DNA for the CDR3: TGTGCCAGCAGTGAGAATAGCGGGAGCTTTGAGCAGTTCTTC.

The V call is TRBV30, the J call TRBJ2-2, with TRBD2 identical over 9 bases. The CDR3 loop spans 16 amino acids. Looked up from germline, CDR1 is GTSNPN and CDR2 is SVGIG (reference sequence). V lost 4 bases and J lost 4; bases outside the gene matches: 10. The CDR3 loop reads CAWTAGLAGSTGELFF. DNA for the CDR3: TGTGCCTGGACCGCTGGGCTAGCGGGGAGCACCGGGGAGCTGTTTTTT. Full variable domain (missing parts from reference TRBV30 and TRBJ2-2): SQTIHQWPATLVQPVGSPLSLECTVEGTSNPNLYWYRQAAGRGLQLLFYSVGIGQISSEVPQNLSASRPQDRQFILSSKKLLLSDSGFYLCAWTAGLAGSTGELFFGEGSRLTVL.

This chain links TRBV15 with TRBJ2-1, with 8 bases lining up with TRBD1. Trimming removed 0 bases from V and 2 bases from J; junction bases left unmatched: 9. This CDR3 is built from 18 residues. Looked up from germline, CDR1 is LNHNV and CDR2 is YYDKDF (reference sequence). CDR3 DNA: TGTGCCACCAGCAGAGATGGTGCTACAGGGGGTACCTACAATGAGCAGTTCTTC. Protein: CATSRDGATGGTYNEQFF.

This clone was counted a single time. CDR3 amino acids: CASQGRTPYNEQFF. DNA of the CDR3: TGTGCCAGCCAAGGAAGGACACCTTACAATGAGCAGTTCTTC. The chain has TRBV28 and TRBJ2-1; D perhaps matches TRBD1 (5 bases). The germline CDR1 and CDR2 sequences are MDHEN and SYDVKM. Deletions cut 8 bases from V and 4 bases from J, with 15 bases between. The CDR3 is 14 residues long.

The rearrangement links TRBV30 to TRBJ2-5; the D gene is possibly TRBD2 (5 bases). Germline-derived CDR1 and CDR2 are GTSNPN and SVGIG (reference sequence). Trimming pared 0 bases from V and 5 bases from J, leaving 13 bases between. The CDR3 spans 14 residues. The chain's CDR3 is CAWSVWTGSETQYF. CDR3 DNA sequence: TGTGCCTGGAGTGTCTGGACGGGGAGTGAGACCCAGTACTTC.